A selection of T cell receptor beta chains follows, all from one sample in a study of human T cells and chemical hapten exposure. One entry per CDR3 protein, called by TCRdb with MiXCR from the RACE reads. Here the sample spans roughly 34,000 distinct CDR3 sequences, around 6.5% being singletons. The starting material was whole blood, obtained in connection with sensitization to the hapten diphenylcyclopropenone (DPC). The source is a woman aged 25 to 45 with alopecia areata. Some clones in this sample may be carry-over from other donors' samples. Both conserved end residues are part of each CDR3. Each record gives: J gene, CDR3 length, D gene, clone size, V gene, CDR3 DNA, CDR3 protein. A D gene is named only where the DNA matches it firmly. A clone size is listed for some rows: how often the clone was seen (once, few, many), or a class if it is expanded.

TRBJ1-6 15 NA many TRBV4-3 TGCGCCAGCAGCCCAGGGGACCGTTATAATTCACCCCTCCACTTT CASSPGDRYNSPLHF
TRBJ1-4 16 NA many TRBV12-3/TRBV12-4 TGTGCCAGCAGTTTAAATCTGGTAGGGGAAAATGAAAAACTGTTTTTT CASSLNLVGENEKLFF
TRBJ2-7 18 TRBD1 few TRBV5-1 TGCGCCAGCAGTGACCGGGACAGCTTTTCCGAGAGCTCCTACGAGCAGTACTTC CASSDRDSFSESSYEQYF
TRBJ2-2 15 TRBD1 few TRBV6-5 TGTGCCAGCAGCCGCGGGACAGGGGACACCGGGGAGCTGTTTTTT CASSRGTGDTGELFF
TRBJ2-7 14 TRBD1 few TRBV12-3/TRBV12-4 TGTGCCAGCAGTAACCGGGACAGCTCCTACGAGCAGTACTTC CASSNRDSSYEQYF
TRBJ2-2 15 NA many TRBV7-8 TGTGCCAGCAGCTTAGCCACCTCGAACACCGGGGAGCTGTTTTTT CASSLATSNTGELFF
TRBJ1-6 13 NA few TRBV12-3/TRBV12-4 TGTGCCAGCAGTTTAATATTCGAATCACCCCTCCACTTT CASSLIFESPLHF
TRBJ1-6 15 NA few TRBV28 TGTGCCAGCAGTTTAGTAGGGGGTAGCAATTCACCCCTCCACTTT CASSLVGGSNSPLHF
TRBJ1-5 16 NA NA TRBV6-2/TRBV6-3 TGTGCCAGCAGATCTTATCGCAGCGCTAGCAATCAGCCCCAGCATTTT CASRSYRSASNQPQHF
TRBJ2-7 14 NA NA TRBV6-5 TGTGCCAGCAGTGGGGGTCCGGGTGCCTACGAGCAGTACTTC CASSGGPGAYEQYF
TRBJ1-2 15 NA few TRBV9 TGTGCCAGCAGCGTATCTTCCGGGCCCTTATATGGCTACACCTTC CASSVSSGPLYGYTF
TRBJ1-5 17 TRBD1 many TRBV30 TGTGCCTGGAGAGGGGGGACAGGGAGTTATAGCAATCAGCCCCAGCATTTT CAWRGGTGSYSNQPQHF
TRBJ1-6 16 TRBD1 many TRBV12-3/TRBV12-4 TGTGCCAGCAGAGGGGGCCTCAGGGGCTATAATTCACCCCTCCACTTT CASRGGLRGYNSPLHF
TRBJ2-2 12 NA many TRBV19 TGTGCCAGTAGTACTCCGACCGGGGAGCTGTTTTTT CASSTPTGELFF
TRBJ2-2 16 NA few TRBV7-2 TGTGCCAGCAGCTTAAAGGGATATGAGGTGACCGGGGAGCTGTTTTTT CASSLKGYEVTGELFF